The rows below give T cell receptor beta chains drawn from one sample of a study of PD-1 blockade in classical Hodgkin lymphoma. Method: immunoSEQ multiplex PCR; TCRdb's copy keeps in-frame clones and lacks some. The sample records around 24,000 clones, around 84% being singletons. Material: peripheral blood mononuclear cells (PBMCs), obtained before the fourth cycle of nivolumab. The receptors here all came from a human donor with classical Hodgkin lymphoma. CDR3s include the opening cysteine and the closing phenylalanine or tryptophan. The D gene is left open where the match is weak.

v_call | d_call | cdr3_length | cdr3_aa
TRBV15 | NA | 12 | CATSSLTDTQYF
TRBV2 | NA | 13 | CASGSESYNEQFF
TRBV30 | TRBD2 | 15 | CAWSLAGGLGDTQYF
TRBV5-1 | TRBD1 | 14 | CASSLGQGPYEQYF
TRBV2 | TRBD1 | 15 | CASSGGLMGTDTQYF
TRBV6-1 | NA | 16 | CASSEAKNRATHEQYF
TRBV5-4 | TRBD1 | 17 | CASSSRDRGSGANVLTF
TRBV5-1 | NA | 13 | CASSLAHQETQYF
TRBV7-7 | NA | 16 | CASSQGAGGPLDTQYF
TRBV5-4 | TRBD1 | 15 | CASSLTGALSYEQYF
TRBV5-1 | TRBD2 | 12 | CATRGGYNEQFF
TRBV15 | TRBD1 | 12 | CATSSGQGTQYF
TRBV5-8 | NA | 15 | CASSLRGARTDTQYF
TRBV7-2 | NA | 15 | CASSLDRANTGELFF
TRBV5-1 | NA | 15 | CASSLELQGSYEQYF
TRBV15 | TRBD2 | 16 | CATRSSGSNSYNEQFF
TRBV7-2 | TRBD2 | 17 | CASSSTFSGRTSYEQYF
TRBV7-6 | TRBD1 | 14 | CASSVQGDLPEQYF
TRBV9 | TRBD2 | 15 | CASSVPLAGGTEQFF
TRBV7-9 | NA | 14 | CASSQKSTGNEQFF
TRBV5-4 | TRBD2 | 16 | CASSPNGPGGYNEQFF
TRBV4-2 | NA | 13 | CASSDANTGELFF
TRBV11-2 | NA | 15 | CASSQGGSGANVLTF
TRBV6-1 | TRBD1 | 12 | CASNGDSEKLFF
TRBV7-2 | NA | 13 | CASSLVREETQYF
TRBV28 | NA | 14 | CASSFQDSTGELFF
TRBV6-6 | NA | 15 | CASSLQGWSGNTIYF
TRBV2 | NA | 17 | CASSEFRADSYPYEQYF
TRBV11-2 | NA | 11 | CASSLDEKLFF
TRBV14 | NA | 11 | CASSITNTIYF
TRBV7-2 | TRBD2 | 16 | CASSSSTSAGAGELFF
TRBV7-6 | NA | 15 | CASSFPGVFSETQYF
TRBV2 | TRBD2 | 17 | CASRGGLAGTNTGELFF
TRBV30 | NA | 16 | CAWSDQRGPSYNEQFF
TRBV9 | NA | 16 | CASSVDPGASGNTIYF
TRBV6-1 | NA | 13 | CASSGTEDQPQHF
TRBV7-9 | TRBD1 | 17 | CASSTHEDRGTRSEAFF
TRBV28 | TRBD2 | 16 | CASSLGTSGKSYEQYF
TRBV15 | NA | 15 | CATSSQGFSGNTIYF
TRBV19 | NA | 18 | CASSIDYDSGFGNQPQHF
TRBV6-5 | TRBD2 | 15 | CASSYELAGAGEQFF
TRBV28 | NA | 11 | CASSLGLEQYF
TRBV9 | TRBD2 | 16 | CASSALAGGLAGELFF
TRBV6-5 | NA | 11 | CASSASYGYTF
TRBV4-2 | NA | 18 | CASSQAPPSSAGHNEQFF
TRBV30 | NA | 15 | CAWSPPIVGSYEQYF
TRBV27 | TRBD1 | 14 | CASSPQDRVFGYTF
TRBV6-1 | TRBD1 | 15 | CASSDAPGQGVRYTF
TRBV9 | NA | 15 | CASSVDGIMAYGYTF
TRBV9 | NA | 14 | CASSTMGGLDEQYF